Listed below are T cell receptor beta chains from one sample, sequenced in a study of Ad26.COV2.S vaccination and SARS-CoV-2 variants. The assay was immunoSEQ multiplex PCR, and TCRdb's table has in-frame clones only and misses some. The profile shows a few hundred thousand clones, roughly 87% of them singletons. The material sequenced was peripheral blood, taken in a trial of Ad26.COV2.S vaccine versus placebo. Receptors were obtained from a person aged 18 to 59 who received the Ad26.COV2.S COVID-19 vaccine or a placebo. CDR3s include the opening cysteine and the closing phenylalanine or tryptophan. A D gene is named only where the DNA matches it firmly. Size values are once, few and many counts, or a class for expanded clones, and some rows have none.

.,TRBJ1-6,TRBV6-5,.,CASSYSINRLVSPLHF,TGTGCCAGCAGTTACTCGATCAACCGCCTCGTATCACCCCTCCACTTT
.,TRBJ1-2,TRBV27,.,CASSPTGINGYTF,TGTGCCAGCAGTCCAACGGGAATTAATGGCTACACCTTC
few,TRBJ1-5,TRBV5-1,TRBD1,CASSPGQGGNQPQHF,TGCGCCAGCAGTCCTGGACAGGGAGGAAATCAGCCCCAGCATTTT
.,TRBJ2-1,TRBV11-3,.,CASSLGYNEQFF,TGTGCCAGCAGCTTAGGTTACAATGAGCAGTTCTTC
.,TRBJ1-6,TRBV11-3,TRBD1,CASSRGQGNSPLHF,TGTGCCAGCAGCCGAGGACAGGGAAATTCACCCCTCCACTTT
.,TRBJ2-2,TRBV5-6,.,CASSFQGTNTGELFF,TGTGCCAGCAGCTTCCAGGGAACGAACACCGGGGAGCTGTTTTTT
.,TRBJ2-7,TRBV11-2,.,CASSHRQGTYEQYF,TGTGCCAGCAGCCATAGGCAGGGCACTTACGAGCAGTACTTC
.,TRBJ1-2,TRBV4-1,.,CASSPTGNYGYTF,TGCGCCAGCAGCCCGACAGGAAACTATGGCTACACCTTC
.,TRBJ1-1,TRBV3-1/TRBV3-2,.,CASSQKMGGPTEAFF,TGTGCCAGCAGCCAAAAAATGGGTGGCCCAACTGAAGCTTTCTTT
.,TRBJ2-1,TRBV13,.,CASSFPGTHDNEQFF,TGTGCCAGCAGCTTCCCCGGGACGCATGACAATGAGCAGTTCTTC
.,TRBJ2-2,TRBV19,.,CASSTPSQGIENTGELFF,TGTGCCAGTAGTACCCCTTCACAAGGGATTGAGAACACCGGGGAGCTGTTTTTT
.,TRBJ2-5,TRBV11-2,.,CASSLELETQYF,TGTGCCAGCAGCTTAGAGTTAGAGACCCAGTACTTC
.,TRBJ1-5,TRBV19,TRBD1,CASRQRDRGSNQPQHF,TGTGCCAGTAGGCAACGGGACAGGGGAAGCAATCAGCCCCAGCATTTT
.,TRBJ2-1,TRBV5-1,TRBD1,CASSYNRGVYNEQFF,TGCGCCAGCAGCTACAACAGGGGAGTCTACAATGAGCAGTTCTTC
once,TRBJ2-1,TRBV12-5,TRBD1,CASGLVRRGTYNEQFF,TGTGCTAGTGGTTTGGTACGCAGGGGGACCTACAATGAGCAGTTCTTC